This TCR beta chain was profiled in a study of T cell repertoires in cytomegalovirus infection. Turning to the study itself: An indication of both CMV infection and matching HLA type came from public TCR beta signatures.

Notes on the study in general: HLA-C-restricted TCR beta clonotypes specific for CMV led the ex vivo response. Identification of carriers of CMV plus the relevant HLA was achieved through cumulative public TCR beta family frequency.

This clonotype was observed many times. No antigen is known for it. This CDR3 spans 13 amino acids. CDR1 and CDR2 (germline): SQVTM, ANQGSEA. The germline V and J ends were trimmed by 6 bases and 5 bases, with 16 bases remaining between them. TCRdb reprocessed the reads with MiXCR, giving one entry per CDR3 protein. The sample lists under 250,000 distinct CDR3 sequences; 6% to 8% were seen once. This TCR came from a human donor in good health (CMV status not recorded). Some clones in this sample may be carry-over from other donors' samples. The material sequenced was PBMCs. This sequence joins TRBV29-1 and TRBJ1-2; D may be TRBD1 (6 bases). CDR3: CSVPLSGAYGYTF. The CDR3 nucleotides read TGCAGCGTGCCTCTATCAGGGGCGTATGGCTACACCTTC.